This T cell receptor (beta chain) was observed in a study of blood T cell repertoires in COVID-19. Background on the study: Researchers got acute and convalescent COVID-19 samples from the United States, Italy and Spain. The analysed material was cDNA or gDNA that came from T cells, B-cell-depleted T cells, or PBMCs.

Germline V gene sequence: CDR1 SGDLS, CDR2 YYNGEE. The CDR3 runs 17 residues. About this clone itself: One end of the junction does not line up with germline, which may come from a read error.

Repertoires were generated with immunoSEQ multiplex PCR, while TCRdb's copy carries only in-frame clones and drops some. The repertoire holds tens of thousands of clones, with approximately 86% as singletons. The sequence was collected from a human donor in a cohort sampled during active COVID-19. The sample was peripheral blood. J is TRBJ2-5 and V is TRBV9; 9 bases fit TRBD1. The CDR3 region is CASSAGTGLGGQGTQYF. DNA for the CDR3: TGTGCCAGCAGCGCCGGGACAGGGTTGGGGGGTCAAGGGACCCAGTACTTC.